The clone carrying this TCR beta chain has more than one count but fewer than ten. A read error may account for a junction end that differs from germline. The entry originates in a study of molecular identifiers for immune sequencing clone quantification. Germline CDR1 is SGHTA and CDR2 is FQGNSA. This CDR3 has 13 residues. TCRdb independently ran MiXCR on the PCR reads; one entry per CDR3 protein. The profile covers about half a million distinct CDR3 sequences, with over 20% appearing a single time and around 0.84% taken by the ten largest. The source material was naive CD8+ T cells from blood, with Jurkat cell RNA spiked in. Stated subset: FACS-sorted CD8+CD4-CCR7+CD45RA+ naive T cells. V gene TRBV7-2 combines with J gene TRBJ1-1; maybe TRBD1 (6 bases). The source of this sequence is a human donor in good health. Some libraries in this study had Jurkat cell RNA spiked in. As DNA, the CDR3 is TGTGTCAGCAGCAGGGGTTTGAACACTGAAGCTTTCTTT. Translating it yields CVSSRGLNTEAFF.